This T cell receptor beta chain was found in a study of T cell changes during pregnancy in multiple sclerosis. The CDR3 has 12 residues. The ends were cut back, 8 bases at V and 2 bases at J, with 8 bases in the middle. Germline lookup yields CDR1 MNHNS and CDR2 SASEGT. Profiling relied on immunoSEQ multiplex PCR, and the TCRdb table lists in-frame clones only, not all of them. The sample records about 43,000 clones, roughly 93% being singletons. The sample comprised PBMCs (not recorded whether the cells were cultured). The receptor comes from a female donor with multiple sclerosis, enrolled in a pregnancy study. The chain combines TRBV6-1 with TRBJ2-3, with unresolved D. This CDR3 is CASQSATDTQYF. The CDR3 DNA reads TGTGCCAGCCAATCGGCCACAGATACGCAGTATTTT.